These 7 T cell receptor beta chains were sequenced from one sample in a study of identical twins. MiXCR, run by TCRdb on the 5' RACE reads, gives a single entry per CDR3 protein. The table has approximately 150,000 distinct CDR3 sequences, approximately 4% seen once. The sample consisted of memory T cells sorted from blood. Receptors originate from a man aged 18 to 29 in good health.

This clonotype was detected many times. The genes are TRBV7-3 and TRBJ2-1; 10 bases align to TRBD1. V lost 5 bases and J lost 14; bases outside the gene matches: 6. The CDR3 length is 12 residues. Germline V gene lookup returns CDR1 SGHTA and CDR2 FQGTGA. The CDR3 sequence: CASSPTGGFKFF. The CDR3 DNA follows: TGTGCCAGCAGCCCGACAGGGGGCTTCAAGTTCTTC.

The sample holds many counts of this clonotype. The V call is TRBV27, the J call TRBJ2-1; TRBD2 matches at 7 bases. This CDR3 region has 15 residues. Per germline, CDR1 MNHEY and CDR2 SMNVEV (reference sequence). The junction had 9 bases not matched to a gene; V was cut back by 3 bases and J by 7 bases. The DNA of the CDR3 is TGTGCCAGCAGTTTCGCGGGAGTTTCGGGGAATGAGCAGTTCTTC. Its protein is CASSFAGVSGNEQFF.

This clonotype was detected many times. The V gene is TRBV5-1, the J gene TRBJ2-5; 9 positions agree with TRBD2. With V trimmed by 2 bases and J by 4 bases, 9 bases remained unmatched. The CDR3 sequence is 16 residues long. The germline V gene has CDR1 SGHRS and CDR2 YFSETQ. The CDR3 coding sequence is TGCGCCAGCAGCTTCGCTAGCGGGACCCTGGGAGAGACCCAGTACTTC. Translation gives CASSFASGTLGETQYF.

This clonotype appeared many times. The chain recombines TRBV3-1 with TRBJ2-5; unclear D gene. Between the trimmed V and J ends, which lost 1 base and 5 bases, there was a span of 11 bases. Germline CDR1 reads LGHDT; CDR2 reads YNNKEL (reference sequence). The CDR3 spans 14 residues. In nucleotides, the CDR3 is TGTGCCAGCAGCCAAGTTTCCGGGCTGGAGACCCAGTACTTC. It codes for CASSQVSGLETQYF.

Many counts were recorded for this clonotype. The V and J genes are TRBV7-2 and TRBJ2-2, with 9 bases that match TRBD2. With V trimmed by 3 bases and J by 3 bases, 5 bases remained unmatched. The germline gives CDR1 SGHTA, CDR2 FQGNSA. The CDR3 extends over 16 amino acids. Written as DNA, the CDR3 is TGTGCCAGCAGCTTGGTCGCGGGAGGGTACACCGGGGAGCTGTTTTTT. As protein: CASSLVAGGYTGELFF.

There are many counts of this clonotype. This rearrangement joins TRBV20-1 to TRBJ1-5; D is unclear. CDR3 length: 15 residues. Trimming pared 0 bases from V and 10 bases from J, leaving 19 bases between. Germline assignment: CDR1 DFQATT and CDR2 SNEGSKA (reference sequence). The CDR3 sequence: CSAREDAALSGPQHF. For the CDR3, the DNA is TGCAGTGCTAGAGAAGACGCAGCTCTTAGTGGCCCCCAGCATTTT.

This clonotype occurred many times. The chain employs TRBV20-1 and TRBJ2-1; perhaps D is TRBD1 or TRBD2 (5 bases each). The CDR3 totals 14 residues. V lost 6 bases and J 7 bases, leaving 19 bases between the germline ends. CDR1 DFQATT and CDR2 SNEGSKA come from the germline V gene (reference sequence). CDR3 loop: CSAQRGWGVNEQFF. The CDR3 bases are TGCAGTGCCCAACGGGGCTGGGGAGTGAATGAGCAGTTCTTC.